This T cell receptor beta chain was profiled in a study of monozygotic twins with inflammatory bowel disease. Findings of the study overall: For IBD patients, clonotypes shared with others were fewer than for healthy twins, especially with disease activity.

CDR1 and CDR2 from the germline V gene are MNHNS and SASEGT. The CDR3 length is 15 residues. Each CDR3 protein gets one entry in TCRdb, which reprocessed the 5' RACE reads and gives no DNA. Here the sample table reports approximately 400,000 distinct CDR3 sequences. Remarks on this clonotype: The antigen remains unidentified.

Specimen: blood. The receptor was derived from a human donor with ulcerative colitis or Crohn's disease, or a healthy co-twin of an affected twin (not recorded which). The chain is built from TRBV6-1 and TRBJ2-1; TCRdb selects TRBD1, and the lack of DNA leaves this call unchecked. CDR3 sequence: CASSLQGRDIDEQFF.